The present T cell receptor beta chain was sequenced within a study of T cell repertoires in cytomegalovirus infection. Whole-study context: HLA-C-restricted CMV epitopes, recently identified, and well-studied HLA-B-restricted ones were used by the study. Indications came from public TCR beta signatures; they pointed to CMV infection and to a matching HLA type.

TCRdb re-analysed the reads in MiXCR, keeping a single row per CDR3 protein. Of 700,000 to 850,000 distinct CDR3 sequences in the sample, approximately 32% were seen once. CDR3 size: 15 residues. Germline trimming cut 4 bases from V and 2 bases from J; bases unmatched to any gene: 6. Germline V gene data show CDR1 as MNHEY and CDR2 as SMNVEV (reference sequence). This clonotype has only a few counts. The antigen is not known. The rearrangement joins TRBV27 to TRBJ2-3; 7 bases line up with TRBD2. The sample in question was cultured CD8+ T cells from PBMCs, obtained from culture after CMV antigen stimulation. The TCR sequence derives from a human donor in good health (CMV status not recorded). Some clones in this sample may be carry-over from other donors' samples. The CDR3 bases are TGTGCCAGCAGTTCCGGGACTACCATCACAGATACGCAGTATTTT. Translated, it gives CASSSGTTITDTQYF.